A single sample gave rise to the 27 T cell receptor beta chains below, sequenced in a study of blood T cells in healthy people across ages. The authors ran a second PCR of about 7 to 11 cycles using a sample-barcoded 5' primer and a J-beta primer mix. In TCRdb, the 5' RACE reads were re-called with MiXCR into one record per CDR3 protein. The sample comprises 730,000 or so distinct CDR3 sequences, about 42% of which are singletons, and 20% to 25% rests with the top ten. Sequencing used blood. The receptors come from a woman aged 55-70 years in good health.

CDR3: CSADSLRLAVGEQFF. CDR3 DNA sequence: TGCAGTGCTGATAGCCTAAGACTAGCGGTCGGTGAGCAGTTCTTC. The V and J genes are TRBV20-1 and TRBJ2-1, with TRBD2 matching over 9 bases. Losses at the gene ends were 5 bases for V and 9 bases for J; bases not matched to a gene: 14. The CDR3 runs 15 residues. Germline-derived CDR1 and CDR2 are DFQATT and SNEGSKA (reference sequence).

The gene calls are TRBV5-1 and TRBJ2-7; possibly TRBD1 for D (6 bases). The tail of the sequence fits TRBJ2-5 better, so the J call may be wrong. Germline V CDR1 and CDR2: SGHRS, YFSETQ. This CDR3 is 13 amino acids long. CDR3 residues: CASRDRSQETQYF. CDR3 sequence (DNA): TGCGCCAGCAGGGACAGATCACAAGAGACCCAGTACTTC.

To note about this clonotype: Being one base from a much bigger clone, this may be a read error. The CDR3 is CASSPSGTNGPYEQYF. CDR3 DNA: TGTGCCAGCAGCCCGTCGGGGACTAATGGTCCTTACGAGCAGTACTTC. The genes are TRBV4-2 and TRBJ2-7, with TRBD2 matching over 7 bases. CDR3 length: 16 amino acids. Trimming cost V 4 bases and J 4 bases; bases outside gene matches: 13. Germline CDR1 LGHNA, CDR2 YNFKEQ.

The chain uses TRBV9 and TRBJ2-5, with D hard to call. Gene TRBJ2-7 matches the end of the DNA better, so the J call may be wrong. Germline V gene lookup returns CDR1 SGDLS and CDR2 YYNGEE. The CDR3 loop spans 13 amino acids. CDR3 sequence reads: CASSVGIRGEQYF. The CDR3 nucleotides read TGTGCCAGCAGCGTAGGTATTCGCGGCGAGCAGTACTTC.

The chain employs TRBV7-9 and TRBJ2-2; 9 nucleotides agree with TRBD1. In germline, CDR1 is SEHNR, CDR2 FQNEAQ (reference sequence). After removal of 5 bases from V and 6 bases from J, the junction contained 1 base not matched to a gene. This CDR3 comprises 13 residues. CDR3 DNA: TGTGCCAGCAGCGGACAGGGGTCCGGGGAGCTGTTTTTT. Protein sequence: CASSGQGSGELFF.

The chain has TRBV29-1 and TRBJ2-3, with D perhaps TRBD2 (7 bases). Germline loops: CDR1 SQVTM, CDR2 ANQGSEA. CDR3 size: 13 residues. Trimming stripped 7 bases from V and 5 bases from J, with 16 bases between. The DNA for the CDR3 is TGCAGCGGGAGGGAAGGGGGGGTAGATACGCAGTATTTT. Protein: CSGREGGVDTQYF.

The V and J genes are TRBV18 and TRBJ2-4; D might be TRBD2 (6 bases). Germline loops: CDR1 KGHSH, CDR2 LQKENI. The length of the CDR3 is 15 residues. V lost 2 bases and J 0 bases, leaving 8 bases between the germline ends. The CDR3 DNA reads TGTGCCAGCTCACCAACTAGCTTAGCCAAAAACATTCAGTACTTC. Translating gives CASSPTSLAKNIQYF.

There are a few counts of this clonotype. V is TRBV2 and J is TRBJ2-7; D is unresolved. Germline CDR1 reads SNHLY; CDR2 reads FYNNEI. This CDR3 is built from 12 residues. Trimming removed 10 bases at V and 3 bases at J, with 13 bases between. The CDR3 loop reads CATSTPYYEQYF. As DNA, the CDR3 is TGTGCCACCTCTACCCCCTACTACGAGCAGTACTTC.

This chain links TRBV6-2 or TRBV6-3 with TRBJ2-7; D is uncertain. The germline CDR1 and CDR2 sequences are MNHEY and SVGEGT. The CDR3 sequence is 14 residues long. V was shortened by 4 bases and J by 4 bases, with 14 bases between the two germline ends. The CDR3 spells CASSSASWWYEQYF. The CDR3, as DNA: TGTGCCAGCAGTTCGGCGTCTTGGTGGTACGAGCAGTACTTC.

This clonotype was observed a handful of times. This chain uses TRBV3-1 with TRBJ2-1; D unresolved. Germline-derived CDR1 and CDR2 are LGHDT and YNNKEL (reference sequence). V shed 5 bases and J shed 0 bases, with 8 bases lying between them. The CDR3 has 14 amino acids. The CDR3 loop reads CASSSFSSYNEQFF. The CDR3 DNA reads TGTGCCAGCAGCTCCTTCAGCTCCTACAATGAGCAGTTCTTC.

The rearrangement joins TRBV6-6 to TRBJ2-1; D possibly corresponds to TRBD1 (6 bases). This CDR3 has 13 residues. The germline CDR1 and CDR2 sequences are MNHNY and SVGAGI (reference sequence). Trimming stripped 6 bases from V and 6 bases from J, with 12 bases between. The CDR3: CASSLGHANEQFF. CDR3 sequence (DNA): TGTGCCAGCAGCCTGGGACATGCCAATGAGCAGTTCTTC.

This clonotype has a handful of counts. V usage is TRBV7-2 and J usage is TRBJ2-3; 9 bases align to TRBD1. The CDR3 is 17 residues long. Per the germline V gene, CDR1 is SGHTA and CDR2 is FQGNSA. V lost 1 base, J lost 3 bases, and 8 bases stayed unmatched. The CDR3 protein is CASSLGLMGTGTDTQYF. The CDR3 DNA reads TGTGCCAGCAGCTTAGGTTTAATGGGGACAGGGACAGATACGCAGTATTTT.

This chain connects TRBV30 to TRBJ2-6, with 7 positions matching TRBD2. The V gene end was trimmed by 5 bases and the J gene end by 5 bases; junction bases not matched to a gene: 6. The CDR3 sequence is 14 residues long. CDR1 and CDR2 from the germline V gene are GTSNPN and SVGIG (reference sequence). The CDR3 is CAWVTSARANVLTF. The CDR3 bases are TGTGCCTGGGTTACTAGCGCTCGGGCCAACGTCCTGACTTTC.

This chain uses TRBV28 with TRBJ2-7; D ambiguous. V lost 6 bases and J 6 bases, leaving 9 bases between the germline ends. This CDR3 is 11 amino acids long. Germline V CDR1 and CDR2: MDHEN, SYDVKM. The chain's CDR3 is CASSSMGEQYF. The CDR3 bases are TGTGCCAGCAGCTCAATGGGCGAGCAGTACTTC.

This clonotype was observed at least ten times. This chain connects TRBV5-6 to TRBJ2-1; the D is unclear. This CDR3 has 13 amino acids. The ends were cut back, 2 bases at V and 7 bases at J, with 10 bases in the middle. Looked up from germline, CDR1 is SGHDT and CDR2 is YYEEEE. CDR3 DNA: TGTGCCAGCAGCTTAGATCGGGTTAATGAGCAGTTCTTC. Its translation is CASSLDRVNEQFF.

The chain links TRBV6-2 or TRBV6-3 to TRBJ1-6; D remains ambiguous. Trimming shortened V by 5 bases and J by 8 bases, and 16 bases separated the two germline ends. Germline assignment: CDR1 MNHEY and CDR2 SVGEGT. The CDR3 sequence is 15 residues long. CDR3 loop: CASSPPETQYSPLHF. Here the CDR3 DNA reads TGTGCCAGCAGTCCCCCAGAGACCCAGTATTCACCCCTCCACTTT.

This clonotype was found many times. V usage is TRBV6-6 and J usage is TRBJ2-3, with D perhaps matching TRBD2 (5 bases). The CDR3 spans 11 residues. Germline V CDR1 and CDR2: MNHNY, SVGAGI (reference sequence). Trimming shortened V by 7 bases and J by 5 bases, and 7 bases separated the two germline ends. The CDR3 nucleotides are TGTGCCAGCATAGGGAGAGATACGCAGTATTTT. It codes for CASIGRDTQYF.

A remark on this clonotype: A much larger clonotype is one base distant, so this may be a read error. This chain links TRBV21-1 with TRBJ2-1; the table's D call TRBD2 went unverified against the DNA. TRBV21-1 is classified as a pseudogene. This CDR3 has 16 residues. The CDR3 DNA reads as TGTGCCAGCAGCTTCGTAGCGGGAGGGAGGTACAAGGAGCAGTTCTTC. Protein product: CASSFVAGGRYKEQFF.

A few counts support this clonotype. V usage is TRBV2 and J usage is TRBJ2-5, with unresolved D. Deletions cut 7 bases from V and 0 bases from J, with 9 bases between. Germline V lookup: CDR1 SNHLY, CDR2 FYNNEI. The CDR3 consists of 13 residues. CDR3 bases: TGTGCCAGCAAAAAACAGTACCAAGAGACCCAGTACTTC. Amino acid sequence: CASKKQYQETQYF.

Written as DNA, the CDR3 is TGTGCCAGCAGTGAAGGGTGGGACACCTACTCTGGAAACACCATATATTTT. Amino acids: CASSEGWDTYSGNTIYF. This chain joins TRBV6-1 and TRBJ1-3; a weak D match, TRBD1 (6 bases). V was clipped by 1 base and J by 0 bases, with 13 bases between them. Germline CDR1 MNHNS, CDR2 SASEGT. This CDR3 is 17 amino acids long.

This clonotype was picked up a small number of times. The chain is built from TRBV10-3 and TRBJ2-2, with D possibly matching TRBD2 (5 bases). The germline V gene has CDR1 ENHRY and CDR2 SYGVKD. CDR3 length: 16 amino acids. With 5 bases removed from V and 2 bases from J, the gap between germline ends came to 15 bases. In nucleotides, the CDR3 is TGTGCCATCAGTAGGGATGGAGCGGCCAACACCGGGGAGCTGTTTTTT. The encoded protein is CAISRDGAANTGELFF.

V usage is TRBV5-1 and J usage is TRBJ2-3; D may be TRBD1 (5 bases). From germline, CDR1 is SGHRS and CDR2 YFSETQ. V was trimmed by 0 bases and J by 5 bases, leaving 13 bases between them. The CDR3 contains 15 residues. The CDR3 coding sequence is TGCGCCAGCAGCTTGGCCGGCGAAGGGGTAGATACGCAGTATTTT. Its translation is CASSLAGEGVDTQYF. Full variable domain (rest looked up from reference TRBV5-1 and TRBJ2-3): KAGVTQTPRYLIKTRGQQVTLSCSPISGHRSVSWYQQTPGQGLQFLFEYFSETQRNKGNFPGRFSGRQFSNSRSEMNVSTLELGDSALYLCASSLAGEGVDTQYFGPGTRLTVL.

The chain is built from TRBV21-1 and TRBJ2-7; the D call of TRBD1 is as the table states it, not checked on the DNA. TRBV21-1 has pseudogene status. This CDR3 has 14 residues. The CDR3: CAQQGGRLVCEQYF. In nucleotides, the CDR3 is TGTGCCCAGCAGGGGGGGCGATTAGTTTGCGAGCAGTACTTC.

This clonotype was detected only a few times. This rearrangement joins TRBV12-3 or TRBV12-4 to TRBJ2-7; D not resolved. Trimming stripped 11 bases from V and 2 bases from J, with 22 bases between. CDR3 length equals 15 residues. CDR3 sequence: CASRLFLNSPYEQYF. The CDR3 DNA reads as TGTGCCTCCCGGCTATTCTTAAACAGCCCCTACGAGCAGTACTTC.

The chain couples TRBV5-1 to TRBJ1-6; 9 positions agree with TRBD1. Germline CDR1 is SGHRS and CDR2 is YFSETQ. The CDR3 has 15 residues. V lost 4 bases, J lost 10 bases, and 9 bases stayed unmatched. The CDR3 spells CASSVRTGEGSPLHF. In nucleotides, the CDR3 is TGCGCCAGCAGCGTCCGGACAGGGGAAGGCTCACCCCTCCACTTT.

As DNA, the CDR3 is TGTGCCAGCAGTTTAGTGAAGGGGAACACCGGGGAGCTGTTTTTT. It encodes CASSLVKGNTGELFF. This chain joins TRBV27 and TRBJ2-2; D not certain. Germline values: CDR1 MNHEY, CDR2 SMNVEV (reference sequence). The CDR3 is 15 residues long. V was trimmed by 2 bases and J by 1 base, leaving 8 bases between them.

J is TRBJ1-2 and V is TRBV5-5, with no clear D. In germline, CDR1 is SGHKS, CDR2 YYEKEE (reference sequence). The CDR3 runs 15 residues. Trimming removed 4 bases at V and 0 bases at J, with 13 bases between. Written as DNA, the CDR3 is TGTGCCAGCAGCCCGGGGTCCCGGTCTAACTATGGCTACACCTTC. It yields the protein CASSPGSRSNYGYTF.